Each of the 4 T cell receptor beta chains below was sequenced from the same sample in a study of monozygotic twins with inflammatory bowel disease. TCRdb reprocessed the 5' RACE reads and reports one entry per CDR3 protein, with no DNA. The sample table sets out about 110,000 distinct CDR3 sequences. Specimen: blood. These receptor sequences come from a human donor with ulcerative colitis or Crohn's disease, or a healthy co-twin of an affected twin (not recorded which).

This chain connects TRBV7-2 to TRBJ2-3; with no DNA, the TCRdb D assignment of TRBD1 cannot be verified. The CDR3 covers 16 residues. From germline, CDR1 is SGHTA and CDR2 FQGNSA. CDR3: CASSRLGTGLWDTQYF.

The CDR3 loop is CASSFSPNYGYTF. This sequence joins TRBV7-2 and TRBJ1-2. The CDR3 totals 13 residues. Germline loops: CDR1 SGHTA, CDR2 FQGNSA.

The gene calls are TRBV12-3 or TRBV12-4 and TRBJ2-2; TCRdb returns TRBD1, unconfirmable since there is no DNA. The CDR3 has 13 residues. The CDR3 protein is CASSIQGSGELFF.

The chain is built from TRBV10-3 and TRBJ2-2; TCRdb gives TRBD1 as the D gene, but with no DNA this cannot be confirmed. CDR1 and CDR2 (germline): ENHRY, SYGVKD. This CDR3 is built from 14 residues. The chain's CDR3 is CAISPGQNTGELFF.